The rows below give T cell receptor beta chains drawn from one sample of a study of blood T cells in healthy people across ages. TCRdb used MiXCR to reprocess the 5' RACE reads, holding one entry per CDR3 protein. The sample shows around 870,000 distinct CDR3 sequences, under 30% of them seen only once. Sequencing was carried out using blood. All receptors come from a woman of 80 years or more in good health. Each CDR3 is given with its conserved first and last residue. The order of the fields is J gene, V gene, CDR3 protein.

>TRBJ2-5|TRBV5-1
CASSLVPPQETQYF
>TRBJ2-1|TRBV25-1
CASSERAGYEQFF
>TRBJ1-1|TRBV7-9
CASSLGGVLNTEAFF
>TRBJ2-7|TRBV20-1
CSASGLGYEQYF
>TRBJ2-2|TRBV19
CASSIGRTNTGELFF
>TRBJ2-3|TRBV5-1
CASSPLRTSGGATQDF
>TRBJ2-3|TRBV6-1
CASSRQSTDTQYF
>TRBJ1-5|TRBV7-2
CASSWTGKGQPQHF
>TRBJ2-4|TRBV11-3
CASSSGTYQDIQYF
>TRBJ2-2|TRBV12-3/TRBV12-4
CASSAREATGELFF
>TRBJ1-5|TRBV7-8
CASSLARGQPQHF
>.|TRBV15
CATSMWTSGNNEQYF
>TRBJ1-2|TRBV5-1
CASSLVITGQYGYTF
>TRBJ1-2|TRBV2
CASRFRAGRSGYTF